Given below is one T cell receptor (beta chain) in context. This sample was taken from a study of shared clonotypes between healthy human individuals. Germline V CDR1 and CDR2: SGDLS, YYNGEE. The CDR3 sequence is 18 residues long. J was trimmed by 4 bases and V by 0 bases; bases with no gene match: 12. Libraries were prepared by immunoSEQ multiplex PCR; TCRdb keeps only in-frame clonotypes and omits some of them. The repertoire has 1.6 million or so clones, approximately 98.5% of them found once; the top ten carry about 0.35%. Source material: naive CD4+ T cells sorted from blood. The subset here: CD45RA+ positively selected. This chain uses TRBV9 with TRBJ2-1; TRBD2 agrees at 8 bases. The clonotype originates from a man aged 25 to 45 in good health. Written as DNA, the CDR3 is TGTGCCAGCAGCGTAGGGGTCAGGGCGGGAGGAGAATACAATGAGCAGTTCTTC. Amino acid sequence: CASSVGVRAGGEYNEQFF.